Listed here is a single T cell receptor (beta chain). The antigen is undetermined. With 60 Vbeta and 13 Jbeta primers, the PCR was carried out. Generated by immunoSEQ multiplex PCR, the TCRdb table keeps only in-frame clones and is missing some. Among 150,000 to 160,000 clones listed, roughly 83% were seen once. This sample stems from a study of cytomegalovirus exposure and HLA in healthy donors. Study observations and caveats: Later, an analysis found that common viral pathogens appeared to be linked with several of the most significant clusters.

Between the trimmed V and J ends, which lost 0 bases and 8 bases, there was a span of 13 bases. The germline gives CDR1 GTSNPN, CDR2 SVGIG (reference sequence). The CDR3 has 14 amino acids. This chain links TRBV30 with TRBJ1-4; possible D gene TRBD1, 5 bases. Sequenced: PBMCs. The TCR sequence derives from a man aged 30 to 45 in good health and CMV-seropositive. CDR3 loop: CAWSVKGREEKLFF. In DNA form, the CDR3 reads TGTGCCTGGAGTGTGAAGGGGAGGGAGGAAAAACTGTTTTTT. The variable domain in full, with the rest retrieved from reference TRBV30 and TRBJ1-4, is SQTIHQWPATLVQPVGSPLSLECTVEGTSNPNLYWYRQAAGRGLQLLFYSVGIGQISSEVPQNLSASRPQDRQFILSSKKLLLSDSGFYLCAWSVKGREEKLFFGSGTQLSVL.